Described below is a single T cell receptor beta chain sequence and its context. Antigen unknown. Profiled with immunoSEQ multiplex PCR; TCRdb holds only in-frame clones, not every one. Here the sample spans around 150,000 clones, roughly 90% being singletons. The germline V gene has CDR1 MDHEN and CDR2 SYDVKM. The CDR3 totals 15 residues. V shed 8 bases, J shed 0 bases, and the junction held 9 bases outside the gene matches. This sample was included in a study of T cell responses to AZD1222 COVID-19 vaccine. Study observations and caveats: A mostly white British donor set with more females was recruited, and clonal diversity was possibly underestimated.

The V gene is TRBV28, the J gene TRBJ1-1; 7 bases match TRBD1. The material sequenced was peripheral blood, taken on day 0 of AZD1222 vaccination. The receptor comes from an adult in good health. The CDR3 protein is CASLGQAYMNTEAFF. In nucleotides, the CDR3 is TGTGCCAGCCTTGGACAGGCTTACATGAACACTGAAGCTTTCTTT.